The T cell receptor (beta chain) under discussion was sequenced for a study of brain T cells in children with intractable seizures. Findings and limits, study-wide: Absence of clones before surgery may stem from lower sequencing depth. Viral specificity was inferred only from CDR3 similarity; HCMV serostatus was unknown.

The CDR3 has 15 amino acids. Germline V CDR1 and CDR2: SSHAT, FNYEAQ (reference sequence). Produced via immunoSEQ multiplex PCR; TCRdb's table is partial and in-frame only. This sample has fewer than 85,000 clones, with more than 85% found just once. About this clone: Its antigen is unidentified. The germline gene is not matched at one end of the junction; a read error may be the cause.

Sequencing was limited to surgery cases with top T cell transcript signatures in brain tissue. At least one anti-epileptic drug was given before surgery. The sequence was collected from a boy in the first two years of life with tuberous sclerosis and intractable seizures. The sequenced sample was peripheral blood, obtained at surgery. V is TRBV7-7 and J is TRBJ2-1; D remains unclear. Written as DNA, the CDR3 is TGTGCTAGCAGCCCCACTCTCGACGCCGCAAATGAGCAGTTCTTC. Its translation is CASSPTLDAANEQFF.